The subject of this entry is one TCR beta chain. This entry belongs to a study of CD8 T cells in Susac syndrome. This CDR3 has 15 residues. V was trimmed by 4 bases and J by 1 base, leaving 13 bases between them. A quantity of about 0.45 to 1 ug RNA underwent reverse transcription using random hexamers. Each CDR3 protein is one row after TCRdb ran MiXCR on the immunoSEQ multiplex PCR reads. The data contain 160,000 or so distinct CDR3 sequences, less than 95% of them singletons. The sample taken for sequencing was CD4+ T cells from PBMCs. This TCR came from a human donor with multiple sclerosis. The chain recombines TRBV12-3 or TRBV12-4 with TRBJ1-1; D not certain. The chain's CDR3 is CASSSRRFPNTEAFF. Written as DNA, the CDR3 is TGTGCCAGCAGTTCCAGGCGCTTTCCGAACACTGAAGCTTTCTTT.